The entry below describes one T cell receptor (beta chain). The junction does not match germline at one end; this may be a read error. This CDR3 region has 14 residues. From germline, CDR1 is SNHLY and CDR2 FYNNEI. The data belong to a study of control samples from healthy donors and cancer patients. Profiling relied on immunoSEQ multiplex PCR, and the TCRdb table lists in-frame clones only, not all of them. The sample yields some 110,000 clones, approximately 92% seen once. The sample was PBMCs. This receptor was obtained from a woman aged 45-59 years with colorectal cancer. This chain joins TRBV2 and TRBJ2-7; D unclear. The CDR3 coding sequence is TGTGCCAGCAGCGAAGAGAGCCACTCCTACGAGCAGTACTTC. Translated: CASSEESHSYEQYF.